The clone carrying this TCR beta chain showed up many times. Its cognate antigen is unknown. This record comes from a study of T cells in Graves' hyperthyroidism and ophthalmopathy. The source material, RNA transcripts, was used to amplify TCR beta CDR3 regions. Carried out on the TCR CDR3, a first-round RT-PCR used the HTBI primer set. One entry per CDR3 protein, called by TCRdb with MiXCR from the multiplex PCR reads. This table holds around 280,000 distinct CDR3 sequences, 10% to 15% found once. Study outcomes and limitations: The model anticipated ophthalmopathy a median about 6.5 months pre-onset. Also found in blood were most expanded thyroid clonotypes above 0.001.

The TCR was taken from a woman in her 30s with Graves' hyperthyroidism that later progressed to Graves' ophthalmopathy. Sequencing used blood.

DNA of the CDR3: TGTGCCAGCAGTTTGGGATTTGGGGGGTCCAAAAAAGAGACCCAGTACTTC. The encoded protein is CASSLGFGGSKKETQYF. V usage is TRBV28 and J usage is TRBJ2-5, with D tentatively TRBD2 (6 bases). Trimming took 3 bases from V and 3 from J, leaving 20 bases between them. The CDR3 spans 17 residues. CDR1 MDHEN and CDR2 SYDVKM come from the germline V gene. Based on the CDR3 plus reference TRBV28 and TRBJ2-5, the full variable domain is DVKVTQSSRYLVKRTGEKVFLECVQDMDHENMFWYRQDPGLGLRLIYFSYDVKMKEKGDIPEGYSVSREKKERFSLILESASTNQTSMYLCASSLGFGGSKKETQYFGPGTRLLVL.